What follows is one TCR beta chain and its context. As processed by the authors: Reference gene primer amplification in the assay estimated nucleated cell counts. Using immunoSEQ multiplex PCR, the repertoire was profiled, and TCRdb retains in-frame clones only, with some absent. V, J and clone size are those of that table, while D and trimming were read from the DNA. Here the sample spans 68,000 or so clones, about 86% being singletons. The junction had 5 bases not matched to a gene; V was cut back by 4 bases and J by 4 bases. The length of the CDR3 is 16 residues. CDR1 and CDR2 (germline): LNHDA, SQIVND (reference sequence). These data come from a study of blood T cell repertoires in COVID-19. For the study at large: The United States, Italy and Spain were the sources of the acute and convalescent COVID-19 samples. PBMCs, B-cell-depleted T cells, or T cells provided the cDNA or gDNA that made up the material.

The source of this sequence is a man between 45 and 60 years old with acute or convalescent COVID-19. The material sequenced was peripheral blood. The genes are TRBV19 and TRBJ2-1; TRBD2 matches at 12 bases. The CDR3 loop is CASSRRLAGEYNEQFF. CDR3 nucleotide sequence: TGTGCCAGTAGTAGAAGACTAGCGGGAGAGTACAATGAGCAGTTCTTC. Full variable domain (missing parts from reference TRBV19 and TRBJ2-1): DGGITQSPKYLFRKEGQNVTLSCEQNLNHDAMYWYRQDPGQGLRLIYYSQIVNDFQKGDIAEGYSVSREKKESFPLTVTSAQKNPTAFYLCASSRRLAGEYNEQFFGPGTRLTVL.